The source of this T cell receptor (beta chain) is a study of blood T cell repertoires in COVID-19. Study-wide context: Acute and convalescent COVID-19 samples came from the United States, Italy and Spain.

The CDR3 has 15 residues. Germline V gene sequence: CDR1 SGHDT, CDR2 YYEEEE. The V and J ends lost 5 bases and 5 bases respectively, with 17 bases between them. Participant-given clinical history determined each cohort assignment. Authors' methods: Amplification from reference gene primers served as the basis for estimated nucleated cell counts. The repertoire was sequenced with immunoSEQ multiplex PCR; TCRdb's copy has only in-frame clones and lacks some. V and J calls and clone size are as listed in that table; D and trimming were resolved from the DNA. The sample holds approximately 210,000 clones; 75% to 85% are singletons and the top ten take around 11%.

The sequenced sample was PBMCs or T cells enriched from blood (not recorded which). The gene calls are TRBV5-6 and TRBJ1-5; a weak D match, TRBD1 (5 bases). This TCR derives from a man between 35 and 55 years old who had recovered from COVID-19. The CDR3 loop is CASSYRTGVYQPQHF. In DNA form, the CDR3 reads TGTGCCAGCAGTTACAGGACGGGGGTTTATCAGCCCCAGCATTTT. Variable domain in full (rest from reference TRBV5-6 and TRBJ1-5): DAGVTQSPTHLIKTRGQQVTLRCSPKSGHDTVSWYQQALGQGPQFIFQYYEEEERQRGNFPDRFSGHQFPNYSSELNVNALLLGDSALYLCASSYRTGVYQPQHFGDGTRLSIL.